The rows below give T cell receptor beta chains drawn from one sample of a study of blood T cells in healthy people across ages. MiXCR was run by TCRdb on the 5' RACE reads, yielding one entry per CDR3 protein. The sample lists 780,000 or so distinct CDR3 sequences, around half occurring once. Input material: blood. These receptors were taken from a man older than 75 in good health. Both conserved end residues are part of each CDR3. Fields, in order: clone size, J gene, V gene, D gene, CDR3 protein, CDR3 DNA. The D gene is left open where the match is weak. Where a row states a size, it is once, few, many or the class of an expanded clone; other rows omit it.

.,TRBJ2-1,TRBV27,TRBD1,CASSLSGTGVYNEQFF,TGTGCCAGCAGTTTATCCGGGACAGGGGTCTACAATGAGCAGTTCTTC
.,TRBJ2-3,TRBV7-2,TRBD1,CASSLTGGATDTQYF,TGTGCCAGCAGCTTGACAGGGGGCGCCACAGATACGCAGTATTTT
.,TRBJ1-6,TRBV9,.,CASSARQDPSYNSPLHF,TGTGCCAGCAGCGCTCGACAGGATCCCTCCTATAATTCACCCCTCCACTTT
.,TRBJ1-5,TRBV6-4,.,CASSGYSNQPQHF,TGTGCCAGCAGTGGATATAGCAATCAGCCCCAGCATTTT
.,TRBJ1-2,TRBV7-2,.,CASSQQGGGGYGYTF,TGTGCCAGCAGCCAACAGGGAGGGGGTGGATATGGCTACACCTTC
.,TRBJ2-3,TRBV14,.,CASSQAGMGDTQYF,TGTGCCAGCAGCCAGGCGGGCATGGGAGATACGCAGTATTTT
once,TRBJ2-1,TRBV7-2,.,CASSVFDEAEQFF,TGTGCCAGCAGCGTATTCGACGAGGCTGAGCAGTTCTTC
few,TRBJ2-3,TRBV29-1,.,CSVEETGRYAYF,TGCAGCGTTGAGGAAACGGGCAGATACGCGTATTTT
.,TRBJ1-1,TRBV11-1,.,CASSSPTSGDQLNTEAFF,TGTGCCAGCAGCTCTCCCACCTCAGGGGACCAGTTGAACACTGAAGCTTTCTTT
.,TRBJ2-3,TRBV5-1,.,CASSSKTVRTSSSTDTQYF,TGCGCCAGCAGCTCCAAGACAGTCCGAACATCCTCTAGCACAGATACGCAGTATTTT
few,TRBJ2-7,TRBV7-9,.,CASIHKGSYEQYF,TGTGCCAGCATCCATAAGGGCAGCTACGAGCAGTACTTC
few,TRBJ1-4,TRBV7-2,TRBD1,CASSISGTGVEKLFF,TGTGCCAGCAGCATATCCGGGACAGGCGTCGAAAAACTGTTTTTT
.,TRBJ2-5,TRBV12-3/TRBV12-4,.,CASGILPYQQYF,TGTGCCAGCGGTATTTTACCCTATCAGCAGTACTTC
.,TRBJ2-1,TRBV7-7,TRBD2,CASSWDLAGEQFF,TGTGCTAGCAGCTGGGATTTAGCGGGTGAGCAGTTCTTC
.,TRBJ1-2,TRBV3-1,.,CASSPSTGGVYGHTF,TGTGCCAGCAGCCCCTCGACAGGAGGGGTCTATGGCCACACCTTC
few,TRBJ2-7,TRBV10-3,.,CAIDKGETSDEQYF,TGTGCCATCGACAAAGGGGAAACTTCTGACGAGCAGTACTTC
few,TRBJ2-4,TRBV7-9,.,CASSFQSQNIQYF,TGTGCCAGCAGCTTTCAGTCCCAAAACATTCAGTACTTC
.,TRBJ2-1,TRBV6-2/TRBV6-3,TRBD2,CASSYGTSGRLSYNEQFF,TGTGCCAGCAGTTACGGGACTAGCGGGAGATTGTCCTACAATGAGCAGTTCTTC
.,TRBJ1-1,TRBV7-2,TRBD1,CASMTGVGTEAFF,TGTGCCAGCATGACAGGGGTTGGGACTGAAGCTTTCTTT
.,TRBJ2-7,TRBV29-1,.,CSVEGGGTGLGSYNEQYF,TGCAGCGTTGAGGGGGGGGGTACAGGGTTGGGCTCCTACAATGAGCAGTACTTC
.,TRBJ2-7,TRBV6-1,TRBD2,CVSNPRTSGNYEQYF,TGTGTCAGCAATCCCAGGACTAGCGGCAACTACGAGCAGTACTTC
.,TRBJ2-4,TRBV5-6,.,CASNLGGVGAKNIQYF,TGTGCCAGCAACCTAGGGGGGGTGGGGGCCAAAAACATTCAGTACTTC
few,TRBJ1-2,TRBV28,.,CASSGRDSPQRAFYGYTF,TGTGCCAGCAGTGGGCGGGACTCACCCCAAAGGGCATTCTATGGCTACACCTTC
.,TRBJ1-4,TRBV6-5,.,CASSRMVGVRGEKLFF,TGTGCCAGCAGCCGAATGGTGGGGGTTCGTGGTGAAAAACTGTTTTTT
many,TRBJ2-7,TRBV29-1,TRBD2,CSVRREEYEQYF,TGCAGCGTCCGGCGGGAGGAGTACGAGCAGTACTTC
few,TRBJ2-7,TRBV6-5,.,CATTGWREQYF,TGTGCCACCACAGGGTGGCGGGAGCAGTACTTC
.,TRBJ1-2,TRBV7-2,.,CASSNYRDTGGYTF,TGTGCCAGCAGCAACTACCGGGACACAGGGGGCTACACCTTC